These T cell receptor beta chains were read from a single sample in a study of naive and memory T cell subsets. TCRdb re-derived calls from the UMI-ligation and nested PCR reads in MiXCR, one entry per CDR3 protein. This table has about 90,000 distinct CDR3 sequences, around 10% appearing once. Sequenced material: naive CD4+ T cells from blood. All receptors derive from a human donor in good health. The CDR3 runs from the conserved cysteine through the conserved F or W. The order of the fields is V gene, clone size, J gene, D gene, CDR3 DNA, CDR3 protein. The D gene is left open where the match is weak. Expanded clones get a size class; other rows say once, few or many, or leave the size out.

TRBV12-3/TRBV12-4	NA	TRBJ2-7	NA	TGTGCCAGCAGTTTAAAGAGCGGGACAAGCTCCTACGAGCAGTACTTC	CASSLKSGTSSYEQYF
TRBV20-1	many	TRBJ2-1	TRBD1	TGCAGTGCTAGAGGATCGGGGTACAGGGGACAGGGAAATGAGCAGTTCTTC	CSARGSGYRGQGNEQFF
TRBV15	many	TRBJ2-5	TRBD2	TGTGCCACCAGCAGAGGGCCGGGACTAGCGGTTCAAGAGACCCAGTACTTC	CATSRGPGLAVQETQYF
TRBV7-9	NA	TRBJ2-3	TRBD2	TGTGCCAGCAGTCGAAGTACTATAGCGGGAGGGCCGTCAGATACGCAGTATTTT	CASSRSTIAGGPSDTQYF
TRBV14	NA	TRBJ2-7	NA	TGTGCCAGCAGCCGTGGACACGCACCATCCTACGAGCAGTACTTC	CASSRGHAPSYEQYF
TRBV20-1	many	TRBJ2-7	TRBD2	TGCAGTGCTAGCCCTACTAGCGGGAGTGCCAGCTACGAGCAGTACTTC	CSASPTSGSASYEQYF
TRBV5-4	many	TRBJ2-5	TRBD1	TGTGCCAGCAGCGGAACAGGGGTAGAGACCCAGTACTTC	CASSGTGVETQYF
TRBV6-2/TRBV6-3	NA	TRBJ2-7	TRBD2	TGTGCCAGCAGTTACGTGCCCACAGCGGGAGGAACCCTCTACGAGCAGTACTTC	CASSYVPTAGGTLYEQYF
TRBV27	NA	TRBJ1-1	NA	TGTGCCAGCAAGAAAAGACAGGAGAACACTGAAGCTTTCTTT	CASKKRQENTEAFF
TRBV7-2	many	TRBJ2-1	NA	TGTGCCAGCACCTCGGAAGGGACCCCTACGACGGAGCAGTTCTTC	CASTSEGTPTTEQFF
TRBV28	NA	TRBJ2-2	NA	TGTGCCAGCAGTTCCGCGACCAGGGGAGGACAGAACACCGGGGAGCTGTTTTTT	CASSSATRGGQNTGELFF
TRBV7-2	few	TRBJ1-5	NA	TGTGCCAGCAGCTTAAGATTTACAGGGCCGGGCAATCAGCCCCAGCATTTT	CASSLRFTGPGNQPQHF
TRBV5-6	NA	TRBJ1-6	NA	TGTGCCAGCAGCTGGGACATCTATAATTCACCCCTCCACTTT	CASSWDIYNSPLHF
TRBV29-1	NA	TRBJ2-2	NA	TGCAGCGCGGGTACATTTACGAACACCGGGGAGCTGTTTTTT	CSAGTFTNTGELFF
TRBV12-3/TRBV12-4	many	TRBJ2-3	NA	TGTGCCAGCAGTCCCCCCTTAAAGCGTGCAGATACGCAGTATTTT	CASSPPLKRADTQYF
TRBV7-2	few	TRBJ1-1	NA	TGTGCCAGCAGCCCGGTCAGGGCCCTCACTGAAGCTTTCTTT	CASSPVRALTEAFF
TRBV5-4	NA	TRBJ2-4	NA	TGTGCCAGCAGCTTGGCGGCGGGATTCCAAAACATTCAGTACTTC	CASSLAAGFQNIQYF
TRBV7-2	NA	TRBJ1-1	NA	TGTGCCAGCAGCTTGCATCGGGGCACCAACACTGAAGCTTTCTTT	CASSLHRGTNTEAFF
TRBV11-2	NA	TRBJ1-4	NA	TGTGCCAGCAGCTTGGGACCCGGCAGCGAAAAACTGTTTTTT	CASSLGPGSEKLFF
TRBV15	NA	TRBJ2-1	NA	TGTGCCACCAGCAGAGCCTCAGGCGAGCAGTTCTTC	CATSRASGEQFF
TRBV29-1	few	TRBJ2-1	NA	TGCAGCGTCGGAGGGTCCTACAATGAGCAGTTCTTC	CSVGGSYNEQFF
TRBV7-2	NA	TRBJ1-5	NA	TGTGCCAGCAGCTTAGCGGAAAGGGCCGCGCAGCCCCAGCATTTT	CASSLAERAAQPQHF
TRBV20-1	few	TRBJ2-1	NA	TGCAGTGCTAGCCGCGATAGGGGTAGTCAGCTCTCCTACAATGAGCAGTTCTTC	CSASRDRGSQLSYNEQFF
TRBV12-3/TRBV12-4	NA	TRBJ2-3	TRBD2	TGTGCCAGCAGCCGACTAGCGGGGGTCGGCACAGATACGCAGTATTTT	CASSRLAGVGTDTQYF
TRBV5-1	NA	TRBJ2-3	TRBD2	TGCGCCAGCGCTAGGACTAGTGTCATGGATACGCAGTATTTT	CASARTSVMDTQYF
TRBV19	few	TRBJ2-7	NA	TGTGCCAGTAGTACCTACAACACAGGCCGCTTTGCCGAGCAGTACTTC	CASSTYNTGRFAEQYF
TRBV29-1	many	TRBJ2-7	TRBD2	TGCAGCGTCAAGGGACTAGCGGACCCCGAGCAGTACTTC	CSVKGLADPEQYF
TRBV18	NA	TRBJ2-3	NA	TGTGCCAGCTCCACCGGGAGCACAGATACGCAGTATTTT	CASSTGSTDTQYF
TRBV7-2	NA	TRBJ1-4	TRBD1	TGTGCCAGCAGCTTAGCACGGACAGGGTTATATGAAAAACTGTTTTTT	CASSLARTGLYEKLFF
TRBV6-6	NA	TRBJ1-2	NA	TGTGCCAGCAGTTACTTTGCTGCCTCTAACTATGGCTACACCTTC	CASSYFAASNYGYTF
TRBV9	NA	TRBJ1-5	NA	TGTGCCAGCAGCGCCCCCCGACAGCACCGTCCCCATCAGCCCCAGCATTTT	CASSAPRQHRPHQPQHF
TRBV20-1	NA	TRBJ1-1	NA	TGCAGTGCTAGTGGGAAGAAGGGCACTGAAGCTTTCTTT	CSASGKKGTEAFF
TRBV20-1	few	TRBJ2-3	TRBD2	TGCAGTGGAGTTGATAGCGGGAAAGGCACAGATACGCAGTATTTT	CSGVDSGKGTDTQYF
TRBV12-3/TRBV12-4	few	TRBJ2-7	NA	TGTGCCAGCAGTTTAGCCACCTCCTACGAGCAGTACTTC	CASSLATSYEQYF
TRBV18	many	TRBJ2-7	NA	TGTGCCAGCTCACCATCTAACGAGCAGTACTTC	CASSPSNEQYF
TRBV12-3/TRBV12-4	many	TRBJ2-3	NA	TGTGCCAGCAGTTTAGGAGGACCTGTCACAGATACGCAGTATTTT	CASSLGGPVTDTQYF
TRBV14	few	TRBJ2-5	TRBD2	TGTGCCAGCAGCCAAGAAGGCGCGGGAGCATCAGAGACCCAGTACTTC	CASSQEGAGASETQYF
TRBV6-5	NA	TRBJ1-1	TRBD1	TGTGCCAGCGGGGGGACAGGTCCCACTGAAGCTTTCTTT	CASGGTGPTEAFF
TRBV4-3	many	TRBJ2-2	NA	TGCGCCAGCAGCCTAGCCGGGGTAGCGGAGAACACCGGGGAGCTGTTTTTT	CASSLAGVAENTGELFF
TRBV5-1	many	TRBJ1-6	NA	TGCGCCAGCAGCTTGGGAGGGACACTCGCTTCACCCCTCCACTTT	CASSLGGTLASPLHF
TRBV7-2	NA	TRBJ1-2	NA	TGTGCCAGCAGCCCCCCTTACCCACTTAACTATGGCTACACCTTC	CASSPPYPLNYGYTF
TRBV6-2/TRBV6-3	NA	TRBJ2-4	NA	TGTGCCAGCAGCAAACCTGGAGAGACTAAAAACATTCAGTACTTC	CASSKPGETKNIQYF
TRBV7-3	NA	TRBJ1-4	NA	TGTGCCAGCAGCTTAAACGGTCTAGGGGAAAAACTGTTTTTT	CASSLNGLGEKLFF
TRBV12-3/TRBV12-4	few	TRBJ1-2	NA	TGTGCCAGCAGTTTCGAGGAGGACCTCTATGGCTACACCTTC	CASSFEEDLYGYTF
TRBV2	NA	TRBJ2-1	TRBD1	TGTGCCAGCACGGGTGTCGGGACAGTGTTAAATGAGCAGTTCTTC	CASTGVGTVLNEQFF
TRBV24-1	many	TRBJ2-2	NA	TGTGCCACCAGGGGACCAGACACCGGGGAGCTGTTTTTT	CATRGPDTGELFF
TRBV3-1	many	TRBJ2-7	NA	TGTGCCAGCAGCCCTCAAGTGCGGGTCTCCTACGAGCAGTACTTC	CASSPQVRVSYEQYF
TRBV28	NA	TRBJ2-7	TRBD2	TGTGCCAGCAACTCCCCAGCGGGGGCCGCCTACGAGCAGTACTTC	CASNSPAGAAYEQYF
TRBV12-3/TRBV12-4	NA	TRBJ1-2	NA	TGTGCCAGCAGTTTGACTGGGTTGACCCGAGGCTACACCTTC	CASSLTGLTRGYTF
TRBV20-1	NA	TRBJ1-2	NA	TGCGGGGGAGGTCCGGGGTCCAACTATGGCTACACCTTC	CGGGPGSNYGYTF
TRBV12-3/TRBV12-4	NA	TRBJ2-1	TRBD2	TGTGCCAGCAGTTTCTCTAGCGGGTATAGTGAGCAGTTCTTC	CASSFSSGYSEQFF
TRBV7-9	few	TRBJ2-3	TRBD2	TGTGCCAGCAGCTCCGGGAGGACAACAGATACGCAGTATTTT	CASSSGRTTDTQYF
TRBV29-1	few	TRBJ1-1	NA	TGCAGCGCTCAGACAGGGAACACTGAAGCTTTCTTT	CSAQTGNTEAFF
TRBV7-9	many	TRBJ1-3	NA	TGTGCCAGCAGCCACAGGGCAAACTCTGGAAACACCATATATTTT	CASSHRANSGNTIYF
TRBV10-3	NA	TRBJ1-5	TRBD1	TGTGCCATCAGTGCTTACAGGGGGCCTCAGAGCAATCAGCCCCAGCATTTT	CAISAYRGPQSNQPQHF